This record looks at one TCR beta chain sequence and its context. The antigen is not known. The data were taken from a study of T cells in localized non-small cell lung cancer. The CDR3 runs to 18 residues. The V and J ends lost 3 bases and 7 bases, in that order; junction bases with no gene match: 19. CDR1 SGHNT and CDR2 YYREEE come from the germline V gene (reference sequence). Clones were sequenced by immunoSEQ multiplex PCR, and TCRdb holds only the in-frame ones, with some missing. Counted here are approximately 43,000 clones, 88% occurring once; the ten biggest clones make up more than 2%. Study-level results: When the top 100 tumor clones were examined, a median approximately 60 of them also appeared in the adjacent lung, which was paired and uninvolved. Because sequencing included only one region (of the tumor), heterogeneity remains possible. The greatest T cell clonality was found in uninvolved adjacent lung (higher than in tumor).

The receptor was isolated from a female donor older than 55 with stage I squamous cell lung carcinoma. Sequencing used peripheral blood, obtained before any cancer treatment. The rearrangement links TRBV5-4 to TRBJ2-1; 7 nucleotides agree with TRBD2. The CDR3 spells CASSSPTRRKREGNEQFF. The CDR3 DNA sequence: TGTGCCAGCAGCTCGCCCACGCGGAGGAAAAGGGAGGGGAATGAGCAGTTCTTC.